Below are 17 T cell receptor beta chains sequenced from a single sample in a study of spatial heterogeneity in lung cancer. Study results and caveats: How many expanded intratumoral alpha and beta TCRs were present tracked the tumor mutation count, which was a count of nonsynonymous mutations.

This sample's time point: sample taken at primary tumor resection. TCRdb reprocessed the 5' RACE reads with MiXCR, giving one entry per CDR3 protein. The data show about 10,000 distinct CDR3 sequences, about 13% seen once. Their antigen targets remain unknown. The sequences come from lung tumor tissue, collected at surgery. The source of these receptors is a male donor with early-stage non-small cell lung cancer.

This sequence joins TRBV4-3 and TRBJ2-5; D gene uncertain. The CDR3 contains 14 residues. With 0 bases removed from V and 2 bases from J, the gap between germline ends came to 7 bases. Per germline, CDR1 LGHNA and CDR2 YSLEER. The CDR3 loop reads CASSQEYSQETQYF. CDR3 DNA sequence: TGCGCCAGCAGCCAAGAGTACAGTCAAGAGACCCAGTACTTC.

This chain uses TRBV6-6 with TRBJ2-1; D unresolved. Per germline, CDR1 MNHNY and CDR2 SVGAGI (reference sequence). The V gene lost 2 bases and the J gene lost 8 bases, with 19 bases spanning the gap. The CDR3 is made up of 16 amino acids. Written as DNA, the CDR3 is TGTGCCAGCAGTTACCCTTCCGGCCTAGATATCCATGAGCAGTTCTTC. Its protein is CASSYPSGLDIHEQFF.

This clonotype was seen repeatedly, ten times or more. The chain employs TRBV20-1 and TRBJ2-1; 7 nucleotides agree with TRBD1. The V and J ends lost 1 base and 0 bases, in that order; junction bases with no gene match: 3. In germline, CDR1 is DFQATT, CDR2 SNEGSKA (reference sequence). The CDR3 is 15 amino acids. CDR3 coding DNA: TGCAGTGCTAGAGGGACAGGCAGCTCCTACAATGAGCAGTTCTTC. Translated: CSARGTGSSYNEQFF.

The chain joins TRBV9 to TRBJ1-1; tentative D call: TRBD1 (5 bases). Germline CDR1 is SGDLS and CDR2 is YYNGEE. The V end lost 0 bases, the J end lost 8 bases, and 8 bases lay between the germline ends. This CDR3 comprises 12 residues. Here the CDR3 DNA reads TGTGCCAGCAGCGTAGACCAGGGAGAAGCTTTCTTT. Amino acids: CASSVDQGEAFF. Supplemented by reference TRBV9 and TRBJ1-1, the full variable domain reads DSGVTQTPKHLITATGQRVTLRCSPRSGDLSVYWYQQSLDQGLQFLIQYYNGEERAKGNILERFSAQQFPDLHSELNLSSLELGDSALYFCASSVDQGEAFFGQGTRLTVV.

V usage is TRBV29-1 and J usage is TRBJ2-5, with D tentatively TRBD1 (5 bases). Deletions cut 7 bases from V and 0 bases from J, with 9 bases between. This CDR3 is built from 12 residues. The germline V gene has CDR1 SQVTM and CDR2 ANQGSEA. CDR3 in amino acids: CSGRQHQETQYF. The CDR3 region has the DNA TGCAGCGGCCGACAGCACCAAGAGACCCAGTACTTC.

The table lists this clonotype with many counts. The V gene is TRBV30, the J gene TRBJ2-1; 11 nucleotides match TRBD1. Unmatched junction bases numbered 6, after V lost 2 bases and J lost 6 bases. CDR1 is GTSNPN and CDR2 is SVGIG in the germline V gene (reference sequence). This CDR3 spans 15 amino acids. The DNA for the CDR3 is TGTGCCTGGAGTCGAGGGACAGGGGGTGTCAATGAGCAGTTCTTC. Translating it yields CAWSRGTGGVNEQFF.

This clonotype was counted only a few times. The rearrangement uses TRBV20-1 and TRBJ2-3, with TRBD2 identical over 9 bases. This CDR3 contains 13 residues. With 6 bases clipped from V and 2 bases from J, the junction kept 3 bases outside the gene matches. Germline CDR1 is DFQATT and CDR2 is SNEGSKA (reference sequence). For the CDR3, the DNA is TGCAGTGCCCCTAGCGGGGTCACAGATACGCAGTATTTT. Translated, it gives CSAPSGVTDTQYF.

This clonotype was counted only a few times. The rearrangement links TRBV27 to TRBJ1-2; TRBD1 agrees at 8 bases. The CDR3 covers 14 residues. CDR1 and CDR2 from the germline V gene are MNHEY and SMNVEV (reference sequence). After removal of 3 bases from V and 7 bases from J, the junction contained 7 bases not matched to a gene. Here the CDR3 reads CASSLDRESSGYTF. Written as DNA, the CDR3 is TGTGCCAGCAGTTTGGACAGGGAAAGTAGTGGCTACACCTTC.

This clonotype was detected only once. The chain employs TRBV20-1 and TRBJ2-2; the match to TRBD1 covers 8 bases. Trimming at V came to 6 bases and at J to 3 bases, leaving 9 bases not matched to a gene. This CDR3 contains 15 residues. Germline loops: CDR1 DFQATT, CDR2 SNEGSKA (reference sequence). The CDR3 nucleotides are TGCAGTGCGAGGACAGGGCAGGTGCACACCGGGGAGCTGTTTTTT. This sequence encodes CSARTGQVHTGELFF.

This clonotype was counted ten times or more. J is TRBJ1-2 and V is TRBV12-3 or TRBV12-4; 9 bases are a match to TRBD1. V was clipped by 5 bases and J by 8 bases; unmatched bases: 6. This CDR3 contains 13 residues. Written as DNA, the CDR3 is TGTGCCAGCAGTCAGGACAGGGGTGCCGGCTACACCTTC. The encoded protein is CASSQDRGAGYTF.

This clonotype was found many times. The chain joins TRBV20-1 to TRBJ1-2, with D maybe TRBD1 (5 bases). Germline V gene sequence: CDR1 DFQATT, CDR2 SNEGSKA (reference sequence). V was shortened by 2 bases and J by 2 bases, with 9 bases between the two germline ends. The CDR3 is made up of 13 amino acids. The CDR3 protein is CSARRDGNYGYTF. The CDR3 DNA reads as TGCAGTGCTAGAAGGGACGGCAACTATGGCTACACCTTC.

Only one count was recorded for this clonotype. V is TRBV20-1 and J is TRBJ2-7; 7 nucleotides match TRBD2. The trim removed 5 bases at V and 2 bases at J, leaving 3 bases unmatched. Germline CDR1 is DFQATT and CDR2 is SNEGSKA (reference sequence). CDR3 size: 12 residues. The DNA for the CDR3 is TGCAGTGCTCCGGGACTACCCTACGAGCAGTACTTC. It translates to CSAPGLPYEQYF.

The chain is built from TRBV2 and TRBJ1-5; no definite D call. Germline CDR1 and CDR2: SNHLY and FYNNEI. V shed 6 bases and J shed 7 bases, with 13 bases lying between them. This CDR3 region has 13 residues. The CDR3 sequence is CASRETSGQPQHF. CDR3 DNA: TGTGCCAGCAGGGAGACCTCGGGACAGCCCCAGCATTTT.

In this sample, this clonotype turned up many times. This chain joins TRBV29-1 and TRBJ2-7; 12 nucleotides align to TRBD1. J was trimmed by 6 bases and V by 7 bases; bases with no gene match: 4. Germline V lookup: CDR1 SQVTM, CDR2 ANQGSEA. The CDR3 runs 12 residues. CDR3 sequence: CSGGQGAFEQYF. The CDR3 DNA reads TGCAGCGGGGGACAGGGGGCGTTCGAGCAGTACTTC.

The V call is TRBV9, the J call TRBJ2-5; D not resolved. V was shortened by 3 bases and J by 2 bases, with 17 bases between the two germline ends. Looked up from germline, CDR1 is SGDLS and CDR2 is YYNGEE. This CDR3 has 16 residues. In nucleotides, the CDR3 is TGTGCCAGCAGCGAGAACCCGTGGACGGTTCAAGAGACCCAGTACTTC. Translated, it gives CASSENPWTVQETQYF.

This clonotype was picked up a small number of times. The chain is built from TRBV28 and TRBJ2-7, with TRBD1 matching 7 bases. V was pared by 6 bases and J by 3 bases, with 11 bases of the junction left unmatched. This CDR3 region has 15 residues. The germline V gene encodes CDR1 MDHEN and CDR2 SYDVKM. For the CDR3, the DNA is TGTGCCAGCAGGACTTACTTTGGGACAGTCTACGAGCAGTACTTC. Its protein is CASRTYFGTVYEQYF.

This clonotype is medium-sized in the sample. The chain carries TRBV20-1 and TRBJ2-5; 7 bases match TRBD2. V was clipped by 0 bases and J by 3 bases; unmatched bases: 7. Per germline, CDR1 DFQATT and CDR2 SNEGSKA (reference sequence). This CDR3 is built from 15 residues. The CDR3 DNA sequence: TGCAGTGCTAGAGATTTCCGGGGAGGGGAAGAGACCCAGTACTTC. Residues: CSARDFRGGEETQYF.